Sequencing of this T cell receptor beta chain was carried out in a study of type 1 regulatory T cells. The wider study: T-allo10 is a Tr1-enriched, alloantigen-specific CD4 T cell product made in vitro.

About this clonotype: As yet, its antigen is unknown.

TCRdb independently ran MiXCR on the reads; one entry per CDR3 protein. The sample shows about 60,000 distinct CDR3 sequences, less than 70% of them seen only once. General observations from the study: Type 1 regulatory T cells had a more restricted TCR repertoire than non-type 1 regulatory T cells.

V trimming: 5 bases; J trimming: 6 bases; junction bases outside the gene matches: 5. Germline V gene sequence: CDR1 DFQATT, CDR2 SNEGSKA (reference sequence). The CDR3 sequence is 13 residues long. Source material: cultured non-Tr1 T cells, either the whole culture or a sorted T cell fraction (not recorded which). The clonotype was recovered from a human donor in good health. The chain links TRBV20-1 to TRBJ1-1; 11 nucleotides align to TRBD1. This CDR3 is CSAWGTGGAEAFF. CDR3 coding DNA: TGCAGTGCTTGGGGGACAGGGGGGGCTGAAGCTTTCTTT.